The rows below give T cell receptor beta chains drawn from one sample of a study of shared clonotypes between healthy human individuals. Repertoires were generated with immunoSEQ multiplex PCR, while TCRdb's copy carries only in-frame clones and drops some. The table records about 190,000 clones, 65% to 70% of them present only once. The sample comprised memory CD4+ T cells sorted from blood. The receptors come from a man aged 30 to 39 in good health. Each CDR3 is given with its conserved first and last residue.

>17|TRBJ1-1|TRBV5-5
CASSLRAKGGMNTEAFF
>14|TRBJ2-1|TRBV7-9
CASSPLTGDNEQFF
>21|TRBJ2-3|TRBV4-2
CASSPYNGLAGAPNKADTQYF
>16|TRBJ2-5|TRBV27
CASKHSGTAREETQYF
>14|TRBJ1-1|TRBV5-6
CASSLGTGNTEAFF
>17|TRBJ2-7|TRBV13
CASSRVGSSGSSYEQYF
>16|TRBJ2-3|TRBV4-1
CASSQDGGGYTDTQYF
>16|TRBJ2-3|TRBV11-2
CASSSMTSGGTDTQYF
>15|TRBJ2-5|TRBV5-4
CASSLSGRQGETQYF
>13|TRBJ2-7|TRBV28
CASSSQDVYEQYF
>14|TRBJ2-1|TRBV5-1
CASMDGFSYNEQFF
>17|TRBJ2-5|TRBV6-1
CASSEAWTGRGQETQYF
>17|TRBJ2-1|TRBV11-2
CASSLDSGGFTYNEQFF
>16|TRBJ2-1|TRBV11-2
CASSTYAGTSYNEQFF
>12|TRBJ2-5|TRBV30
CAWSVWVETQYF
>13|TRBJ1-2|TRBV5-1
CASRPGPQGGYTF
>15|TRBJ2-1|TRBV4-1
CASTQLAVGYNEQFF
>15|TRBJ2-3|TRBV5-5
CASSLVTGDTDTQYF
>14|TRBJ2-5|TRBV5-1
CASSFKTGQETQYF
>14|TRBJ2-7|TRBV2
CASSRDRAFAEQYF